This T cell receptor beta chain was captured by sequencing in a study of T-cell memory formation after mild COVID-19. Using its own MiXCR run on the 5' RACE reads, TCRdb lists one record per CDR3 protein. In the table there are 75,000 to 95,000 distinct CDR3 sequences, about 15% of which are singletons. This clonotype was found a few times. Sequenced material: PBMCs or a T cell subset sorted from them (not recorded which). The TCR sequence derives from a man aged 18 to 30 who had mild COVID-19 (a few samples of this study predate the infection). Cell type and time point are not known.

This CDR3 reads CASSTTGLQETQYF. CDR3 DNA: TGCGCCAGCAGCACGACAGGCCTCCAAGAGACCCAGTACTTC. The rearrangement joins TRBV5-1 to TRBJ2-5, with D tentatively TRBD1 (6 bases). CDR3 length: 14 residues. Germline-derived CDR1 and CDR2 are SGHRS and YFSETQ. V dropped 4 bases and J dropped 1 base, with 11 bases sitting between them. Looking up the rest from reference TRBV5-1 and TRBJ2-5 gives the full variable domain: KAGVTQTPRYLIKTRGQQVTLSCSPISGHRSVSWYQQTPGQGLQFLFEYFSETQRNKGNFPGRFSGRQFSNSRSEMNVSTLELGDSALYLCASSTTGLQETQYFGPGTRLLVL.